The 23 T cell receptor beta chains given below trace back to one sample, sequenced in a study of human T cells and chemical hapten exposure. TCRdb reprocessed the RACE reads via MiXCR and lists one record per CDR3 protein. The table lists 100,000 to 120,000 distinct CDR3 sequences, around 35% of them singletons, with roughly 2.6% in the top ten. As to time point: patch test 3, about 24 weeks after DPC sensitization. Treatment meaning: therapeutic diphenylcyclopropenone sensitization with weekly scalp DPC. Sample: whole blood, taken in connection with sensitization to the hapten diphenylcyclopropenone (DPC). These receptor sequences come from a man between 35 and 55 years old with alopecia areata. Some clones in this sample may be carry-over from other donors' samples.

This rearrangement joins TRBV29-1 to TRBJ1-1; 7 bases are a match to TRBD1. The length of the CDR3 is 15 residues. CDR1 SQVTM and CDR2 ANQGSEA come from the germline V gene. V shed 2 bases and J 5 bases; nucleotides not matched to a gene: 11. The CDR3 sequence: CSVEFTGTVVTEAFF. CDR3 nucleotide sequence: TGCAGCGTTGAATTTACCGGGACAGTTGTGACTGAAGCTTTCTTT.

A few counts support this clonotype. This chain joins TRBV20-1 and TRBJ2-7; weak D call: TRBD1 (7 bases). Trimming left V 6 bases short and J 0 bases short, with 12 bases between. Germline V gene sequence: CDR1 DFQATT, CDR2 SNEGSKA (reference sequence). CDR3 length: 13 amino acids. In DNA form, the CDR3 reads TGCAGTGCCAGGGGGGAGCTCTCCTACGAGCAGTACGTC. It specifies CSARGELSYEQYV.

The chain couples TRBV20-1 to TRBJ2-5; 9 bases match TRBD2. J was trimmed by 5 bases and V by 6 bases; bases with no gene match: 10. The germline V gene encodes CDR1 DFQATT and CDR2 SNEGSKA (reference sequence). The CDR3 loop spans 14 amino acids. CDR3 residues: CSARSAGGGETQYF. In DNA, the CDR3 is TGCAGTGCCAGGTCAGCGGGAGGCGGTGAGACCCAGTACTTC.

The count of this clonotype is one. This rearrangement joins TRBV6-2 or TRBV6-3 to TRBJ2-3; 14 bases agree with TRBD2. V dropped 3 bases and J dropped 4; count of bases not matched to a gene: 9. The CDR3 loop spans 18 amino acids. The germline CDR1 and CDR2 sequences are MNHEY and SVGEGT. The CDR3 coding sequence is TGTGCCAGCAGTTATAGGAGACCGGGACTAGCGGGAGCAGATACGCAGTATTTT. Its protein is CASSYRRPGLAGADTQYF.

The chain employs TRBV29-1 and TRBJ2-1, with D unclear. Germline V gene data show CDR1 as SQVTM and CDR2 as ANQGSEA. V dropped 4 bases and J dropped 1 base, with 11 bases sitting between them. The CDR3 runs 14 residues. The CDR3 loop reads CSVVLSTSYNEQFF. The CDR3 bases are TGCAGCGTTGTCTTGTCCACGTCCTACAATGAGCAGTTCTTC.

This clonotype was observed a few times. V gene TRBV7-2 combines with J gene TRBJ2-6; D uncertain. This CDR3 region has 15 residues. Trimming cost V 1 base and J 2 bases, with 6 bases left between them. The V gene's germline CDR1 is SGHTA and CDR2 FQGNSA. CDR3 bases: TGTGCCAGCAGCTTAGGGGCGACTGGGGCCAACGTCCTGACTTTC. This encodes CASSLGATGANVLTF.

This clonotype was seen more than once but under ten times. CDR3 in amino acids: CASSQDPGRDYGYTF. CDR3 DNA sequence: TGCGCCAGCAGCCAAGATCCAGGGCGGGACTATGGCTACACCTTC. This chain connects TRBV4-3 to TRBJ1-2, with D possibly being TRBD1 (5 bases). Germline V gene lookup returns CDR1 LGHNA and CDR2 YSLEER. Trimming removed 0 bases at V and 3 bases at J, with 11 bases between. This CDR3 spans 15 amino acids.

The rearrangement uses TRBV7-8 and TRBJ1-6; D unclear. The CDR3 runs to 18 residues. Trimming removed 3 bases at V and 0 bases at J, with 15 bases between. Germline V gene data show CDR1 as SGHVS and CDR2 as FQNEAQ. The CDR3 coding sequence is TGTGCCAGCAGCTTGCGGATACAAAGGAGCTCCTATAATTCACCCCTCCACTTT. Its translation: CASSLRIQRSSYNSPLHF.

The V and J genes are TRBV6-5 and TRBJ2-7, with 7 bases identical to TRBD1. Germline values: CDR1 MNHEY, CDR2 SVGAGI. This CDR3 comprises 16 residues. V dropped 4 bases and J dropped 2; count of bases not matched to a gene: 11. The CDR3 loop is CASSLSLRDSPYEQYF. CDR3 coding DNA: TGTGCCAGCAGTTTATCCCTCCGGGACAGCCCCTACGAGCAGTACTTC.

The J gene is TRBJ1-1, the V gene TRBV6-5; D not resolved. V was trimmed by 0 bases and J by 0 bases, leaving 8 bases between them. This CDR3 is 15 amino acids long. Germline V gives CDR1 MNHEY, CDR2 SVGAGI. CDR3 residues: CASSYSGQVNTEAFF. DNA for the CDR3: TGTGCCAGCAGTTACTCCGGCCAGGTGAACACTGAAGCTTTCTTT.

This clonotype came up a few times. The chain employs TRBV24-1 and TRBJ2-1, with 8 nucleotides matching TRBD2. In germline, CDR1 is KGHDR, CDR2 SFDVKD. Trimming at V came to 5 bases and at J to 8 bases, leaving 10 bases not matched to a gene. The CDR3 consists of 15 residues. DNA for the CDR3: TGTGCCACCAGTGTAAGCGGGAGCTATTCCGATGAGCAGTTCTTC. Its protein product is CATSVSGSYSDEQFF.

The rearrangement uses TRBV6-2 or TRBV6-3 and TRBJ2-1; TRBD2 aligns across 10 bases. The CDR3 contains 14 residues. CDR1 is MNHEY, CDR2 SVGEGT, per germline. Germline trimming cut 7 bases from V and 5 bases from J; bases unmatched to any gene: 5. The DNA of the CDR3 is TGTGCCAGCATCCTAGCGGGAGCTAACAATGAGCAGTTCTTC. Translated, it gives CASILAGANNEQFF.

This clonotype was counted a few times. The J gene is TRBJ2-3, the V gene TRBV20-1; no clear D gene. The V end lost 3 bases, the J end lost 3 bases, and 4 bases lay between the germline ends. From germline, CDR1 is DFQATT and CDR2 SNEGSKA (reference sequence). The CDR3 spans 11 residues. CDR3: CSASKTDTQYF. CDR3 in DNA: TGCAGTGCTAGCAAGACAGATACGCAGTATTTT.

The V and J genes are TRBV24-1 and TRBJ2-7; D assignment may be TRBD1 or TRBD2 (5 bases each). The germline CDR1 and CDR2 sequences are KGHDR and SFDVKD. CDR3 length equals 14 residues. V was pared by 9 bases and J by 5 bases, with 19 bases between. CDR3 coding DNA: TGTGCCACCGCCGACGGGGCCGCACTTAACGAGCAGTACTTC. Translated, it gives CATADGAALNEQYF.

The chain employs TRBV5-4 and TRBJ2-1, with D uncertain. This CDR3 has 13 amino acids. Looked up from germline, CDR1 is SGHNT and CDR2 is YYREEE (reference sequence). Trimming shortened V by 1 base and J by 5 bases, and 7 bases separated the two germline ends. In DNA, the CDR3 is TGTGCCAGCAGCTTGCGGCTAAACAATGAGCAGTTCTTC. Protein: CASSLRLNNEQFF. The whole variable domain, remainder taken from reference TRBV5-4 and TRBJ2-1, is ETGVTQSPTHLIKTRGQQVTLRCSSQSGHNTVSWYQQALGQGPQFIFQYYREEENGRGNFPPRFSGLQFPNYSSELNVNALELDDSALYLCASSLRLNNEQFFGPGTRLTVL.

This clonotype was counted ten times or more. CDR3 sequence: CSVSSGRETQYF. For the CDR3, the DNA is TGCAGCGTTTCGTCAGGGAGGGAGACCCAGTACTTC. The rearrangement uses TRBV29-1 and TRBJ2-5, with a tentative D call TRBD2 (6 bases). V lost 5 bases and J 5 bases, leaving 12 bases between the germline ends. This CDR3 contains 12 residues. CDR1 is SQVTM and CDR2 is ANQGSEA in the germline V gene. Full variable domain (missing parts from reference TRBV29-1 and TRBJ2-5): SAVISQKPSRDICQRGTSLTIQCQVDSQVTMMFWYRQQPGQSLTLIATANQGSEATYESGFVIDKFPISRPNLTFSTLTVSNMSPEDSSIYLCSVSSGRETQYFGPGTRLLVL.

The CDR3 here is CASSSGSVLGNTQYF. The CDR3 bases are TGTGCCAGCAGTTCCGGGTCTGTTTTGGGAAATACGCAGTATTTT. V and J are TRBV7-2 and TRBJ2-3; D not certain. Looked up from germline, CDR1 is SGHTA and CDR2 is FQGNSA. The CDR3 length is 15 residues. V was cut by 6 bases and J by 7 bases, with 20 bases left in between. The full variable domain, completed using reference TRBV7-2 and TRBJ2-3, is GAGVSQSPSNKVTEKGKDVELRCDPISGHTALYWYRQSLGQGLEFLIYFQGNSAPDKSGLPSDRFSAERTGGSVSTLTIQRTQQEDSAVYLCASSSGSVLGNTQYFGPGTRLTVL.

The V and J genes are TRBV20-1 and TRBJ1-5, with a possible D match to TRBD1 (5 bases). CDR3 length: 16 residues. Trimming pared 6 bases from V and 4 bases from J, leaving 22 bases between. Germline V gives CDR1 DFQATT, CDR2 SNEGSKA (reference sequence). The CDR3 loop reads CSAPSGPNFGNQPQHF. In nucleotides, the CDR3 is TGCAGTGCCCCTTCGGGACCTAATTTCGGGAATCAGCCCCAGCATTTT.

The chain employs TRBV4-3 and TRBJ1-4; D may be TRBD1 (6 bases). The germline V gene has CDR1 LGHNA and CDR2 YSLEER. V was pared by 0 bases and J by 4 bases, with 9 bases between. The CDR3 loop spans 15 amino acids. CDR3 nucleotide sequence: TGCGCCAGCAGCCAAGATCTGGACAGTAATGAAAAACTGTTTTTT. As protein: CASSQDLDSNEKLFF.

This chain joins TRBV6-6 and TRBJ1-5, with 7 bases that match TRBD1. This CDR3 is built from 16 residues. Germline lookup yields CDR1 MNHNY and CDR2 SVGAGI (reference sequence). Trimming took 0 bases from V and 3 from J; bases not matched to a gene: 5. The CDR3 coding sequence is TGTGCCAGCAGTTACTCCGTGACAGGGTTCAATCAGCCCCAGCATTTT. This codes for CASSYSVTGFNQPQHF.

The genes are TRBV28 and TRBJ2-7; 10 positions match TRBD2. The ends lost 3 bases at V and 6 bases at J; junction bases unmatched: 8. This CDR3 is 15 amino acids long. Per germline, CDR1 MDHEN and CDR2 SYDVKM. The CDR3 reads CASSFLASGSSEQYF. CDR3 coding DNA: TGTGCCAGCAGTTTTCTGGCTAGCGGGAGCTCCGAGCAGTACTTC.

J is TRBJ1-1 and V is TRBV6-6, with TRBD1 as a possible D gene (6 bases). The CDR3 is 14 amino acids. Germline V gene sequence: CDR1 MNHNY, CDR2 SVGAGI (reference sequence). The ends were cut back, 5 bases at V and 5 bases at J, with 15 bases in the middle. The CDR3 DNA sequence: TGTGCCAGCAGTCAGGGACAATTGGTGACTGAAGCTTTCTTT. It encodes CASSQGQLVTEAFF.

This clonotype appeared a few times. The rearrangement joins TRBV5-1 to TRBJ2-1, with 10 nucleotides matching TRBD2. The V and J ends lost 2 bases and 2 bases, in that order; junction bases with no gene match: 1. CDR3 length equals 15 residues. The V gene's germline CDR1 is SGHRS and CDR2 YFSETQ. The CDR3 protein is CASSLTSGTYNEQFF. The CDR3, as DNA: TGCGCCAGCAGCTTAACTAGCGGGACCTACAATGAGCAGTTCTTC. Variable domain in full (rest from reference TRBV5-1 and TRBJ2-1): KAGVTQTPRYLIKTRGQQVTLSCSPISGHRSVSWYQQTPGQGLQFLFEYFSETQRNKGNFPGRFSGRQFSNSRSEMNVSTLELGDSALYLCASSLTSGTYNEQFFGPGTRLTVL.